These 30 T cell receptor beta chains came from one sample sequenced in a study of identical twins. TCRdb processed the 5' RACE reads anew with MiXCR; each CDR3 protein has one entry. The repertoire consists of nearly 900,000 distinct CDR3 sequences, with 10% to 15% occurring once and the leading ten covering around 1.6%. The sample also formed part of further work on yellow fever vaccine responses in identical twins.

Sequenced: PBMCs. These TCRs come from a woman aged 18-30 years in good health.

The sample holds a few counts of this clonotype. V and J are TRBV19 and TRBJ2-5; D is possibly TRBD2 (7 bases). V shed 5 bases and J shed 4 bases, with 17 bases lying between them. CDR1 is LNHDA and CDR2 is SQIVND in the germline V gene (reference sequence). This CDR3 is 15 amino acids long. The CDR3, as DNA: TGTGCCAGTAGTGTAACTGGCGGGGGCGGAGAGACCCAGTACTTC. Its translation: CASSVTGGGGETQYF.

This sequence joins TRBV7-9 and TRBJ2-2; tentatively, D is TRBD1 or TRBD2 (5 bases each). CDR3 length equals 16 residues. Germline V gene sequence: CDR1 SEHNR, CDR2 FQNEAQ (reference sequence). Trimming took 5 bases from V and 3 from J, leaving 16 bases between them. CDR3 protein: CASSRDLPPYTGELFF. CDR3 in DNA: TGTGCCAGCAGCCGGGACCTTCCACCCTACACCGGGGAGCTGTTTTTT. The full variable domain, rest sourced from reference TRBV7-9 and TRBJ2-2, is DTGVSQNPRHKITKRGQNVTFRCDPISEHNRLYWYRQTLGQGPEFLTYFQNEAQLEKSRLLSDRFSAERPKGSFSTLEIQRTEQGDSAMYLCASSRDLPPYTGELFFGEGSRLTVL.

The chain combines TRBV12-3 or TRBV12-4 with TRBJ2-5, with D unclear. Between the trimmed V and J ends, which lost 4 bases and 1 base, there was a span of 7 bases. The CDR3 extends over 13 amino acids. The CDR3 is CASSWQVQETQYF. The CDR3 DNA is TGTGCCAGCAGTTGGCAGGTCCAAGAGACCCAGTACTTC.

This clonotype has a handful of counts. The chain links TRBV6-1 to TRBJ2-5, with 8 bases fitting TRBD2. J was trimmed by 5 bases and V by 5 bases; bases with no gene match: 10. Germline V gene sequence: CDR1 MNHNS, CDR2 SASEGT. This CDR3 contains 15 residues. The CDR3 DNA follows: TGTGCCAGCAGTAGCCTCTCGGGAGGGACGGAGACCCAGTACTTC. Amino acids: CASSSLSGGTETQYF.

The chain carries TRBV12-3 or TRBV12-4 and TRBJ1-2; TRBD1 might be the D (5 bases). V was clipped by 7 bases and J by 4 bases, with 19 bases between them. The CDR3 has 15 residues. The CDR3 sequence: CASTMGGVASYGYTF. In DNA, the CDR3 is TGTGCCAGCACCATGGGGGGAGTAGCCTCCTATGGCTACACCTTC.

The table lists this clonotype with a few counts. The chain carries TRBV5-6 and TRBJ1-1; unclear D gene. V lost 4 bases and J lost 6, with 13 bases in between. CDR1 and CDR2 from the germline V gene are SGHDT and YYEEEE. The CDR3 totals 13 residues. The CDR3 loop is CASSETFLSEAFF. The CDR3 DNA reads TGTGCCAGCAGCGAGACCTTTTTATCTGAAGCTTTCTTT.

In its sample, this clonotype was seen a few times. The chain has TRBV3-1 and TRBJ2-1; D tentatively fits TRBD1 or TRBD2 (6 bases each). Germline assignment: CDR1 LGHDT and CDR2 YNNKEL (reference sequence). The CDR3 covers 15 residues. The V and J ends lost 1 base and 2 bases respectively, with 9 bases between them. Written as DNA, the CDR3 is TGTGCCAGCAGCCAAGTAGGGGGGCCCTACAATGAGCAGTTCTTC. Translating gives CASSQVGGPYNEQFF.

This clonotype was seen only a few times. The V gene is TRBV12-3 or TRBV12-4, the J gene TRBJ2-2, with TRBD2 identical over 13 bases. CDR3 length equals 15 residues. The J segment lost 6 bases and the V segment lost 7 bases, leaving 5 bases of the junction unmatched. The DNA of the CDR3 is TGTGCCAGCACCGGGGGACTAGCGGGACCCGGGGAGCTGTTTTTT. Its translation: CASTGGLAGPGELFF.

The V gene is TRBV15, the J gene TRBJ2-4; 7 nucleotides align to TRBD2. CDR1 is LNHNV, CDR2 YYDKDF, per germline (reference sequence). With V trimmed by 5 bases and J by 4 bases, 11 bases remained unmatched. The CDR3 length is 16 residues. In nucleotides, the CDR3 is TGTGCCACCAGCCAGCCGTATGGACTAGATAAAAACATTCAGTACTTC. The encoded protein is CATSQPYGLDKNIQYF.

V gene TRBV6-5 combines with J gene TRBJ2-6, with D unclear. Trimming pared 2 bases from V and 2 bases from J, leaving 10 bases between. The CDR3 runs 16 residues. Germline V CDR1 and CDR2: MNHEY, SVGAGI. The CDR3: CASSYEKNTGANVLTF. CDR3 sequence (DNA): TGTGCCAGCAGTTACGAGAAGAATACTGGGGCCAACGTCCTGACTTTC.

The chain recombines TRBV6-5 with TRBJ2-7; 9 nucleotides line up with TRBD1. Germline V CDR1 and CDR2: MNHEY, SVGAGI. The CDR3 sequence is 17 residues long. J was trimmed by 3 bases and V by 0 bases; bases with no gene match: 9. The CDR3 DNA is TGTGCCAGCAGTTACTCAGGGACAGGGATTAGTGGCTACGAGCAGTACTTC. Protein: CASSYSGTGISGYEQYF.

Only a few counts were recorded for this clonotype. The V call is TRBV24-1, the J call TRBJ1-3; D unresolved. The germline gives CDR1 KGHDR, CDR2 SFDVKD. V lost 2 bases and J lost 7, with 5 bases in between. This CDR3 comprises 12 residues. The CDR3, as DNA: TGTGCCACCAGTGATTCACTGAACACCATATATTTT. It encodes CATSDSLNTIYF.

This clonotype was counted between two and nine times. The CDR3 DNA reads TGTGCCAGCAGCTTGAATCCGGCGGGATCCTACGAGCAGTACTTC. Its protein product is CASSLNPAGSYEQYF. The chain recombines TRBV5-5 with TRBJ2-7; TRBD2 is a possible D gene (6 bases). CDR3 length: 15 amino acids. The germline V gene encodes CDR1 SGHKS and CDR2 YYEKEE (reference sequence). The V end was cut by 1 base, the J end by 1 base, with 12 bases between.

This chain connects TRBV5-6 to TRBJ2-7; D possibly uses TRBD1 or TRBD2 (6 bases each). Germline lookup yields CDR1 SGHDT and CDR2 YYEEEE. The CDR3 length is 16 residues. V shed 0 bases and J shed 3 bases, with 16 bases lying between them. For the CDR3, the DNA is TGTGCCAGCAGCTTGGGGGGGGCCATAAGTTTCTACGAGCAGTACTTC. Translation: CASSLGGAISFYEQYF.

This clonotype has just a few counts. This chain joins TRBV24-1 and TRBJ2-3; TRBD1 might be the D (6 bases). Germline assignment: CDR1 KGHDR and CDR2 SFDVKD. The germline V and J ends were trimmed by 8 bases and 3 bases, with 11 bases remaining between them. The CDR3 has 13 amino acids. The CDR3 reads CATTDRLTDTQYF. The CDR3, as DNA: TGTGCCACCACCGACAGGCTTACAGATACGCAGTATTTT.

There are many counts of this clonotype. The chain links TRBV4-1 to TRBJ1-2, with D possibly matching TRBD1 (5 bases). The germline CDR1 and CDR2 sequences are MGHRA and YSYEKL. There are 14 residues in the CDR3. Deletions cut 0 bases from V and 11 bases from J, with 16 bases between. CDR3 protein: CASSQDQGTTSYTF. As DNA, the CDR3 is TGCGCCAGCAGCCAAGATCAGGGCACCACCTCATACACCTTC.

A few counts support this clonotype. The rearrangement links TRBV2 to TRBJ2-5, with D possibly being TRBD2 (5 bases). Germline loops: CDR1 SNHLY, CDR2 FYNNEI. The V end lost 1 base, the J end lost 2 bases, and 11 bases lay between the germline ends. The CDR3 sequence is 15 residues long. CDR3 DNA: TGTGCCAGCAGTGAAGACGGCGGACTTCAAGAGACCCAGTACTTC. Translating gives CASSEDGGLQETQYF.

J is TRBJ1-6 and V is TRBV4-1, with D unclear. V lost 5 bases, J lost 9 bases, and 11 bases lay in between. In germline, CDR1 is MGHRA, CDR2 YSYEKL. The CDR3 has 13 residues. In DNA form, the CDR3 reads TGCGCCAGCAGCTCCGGGCAGCGTTCACCCCTCCACTTT. Encoded protein: CASSSGQRSPLHF.

The chain is built from TRBV4-2 and TRBJ2-1; TRBD1 agrees at 9 bases. The CDR3 loop spans 14 amino acids. V was pared by 6 bases and J by 1 base, with 1 base of the junction left unmatched. Germline V gene sequence: CDR1 LGHNA, CDR2 YNFKEQ. The CDR3 reads CASRQGASYNEQFF. The CDR3, as DNA: TGTGCCAGCAGACAGGGGGCATCCTACAATGAGCAGTTCTTC.

The CDR3 loop reads CSARAGLAYNEQFF. CDR3 nucleotides: TGCAGTGCTAGAGCCGGACTAGCTTACAATGAGCAGTTCTTC. The rearrangement links TRBV20-1 to TRBJ2-1, with 8 bases matching TRBD2. The V gene end was trimmed by 1 base and the J gene end by 4 bases; junction bases not matched to a gene: 3. The CDR3 runs to 14 residues. Germline V lookup: CDR1 DFQATT, CDR2 SNEGSKA (reference sequence).

J is TRBJ2-3 and V is TRBV5-1, with D hard to call. The CDR3 totals 15 residues. Trimming stripped 5 bases from V and 4 bases from J, with 17 bases between. CDR1 and CDR2 from the germline V gene are SGHRS and YFSETQ. The CDR3 nucleotides are TGCGCCAGCAGGGTATCACAGAGACAACCAGATACGCAGTATTTT. Protein: CASRVSQRQPDTQYF.

This clonotype appeared a few times. The V and J genes are TRBV19 and TRBJ2-1; 9 bases are shared with TRBD2. The CDR3 loop spans 18 amino acids. After removal of 6 bases from V and 3 bases from J, the junction contained 15 bases not matched to a gene. Germline V CDR1 and CDR2: LNHDA, SQIVND (reference sequence). CDR3 coding DNA: TGTGCCAGTAGCCCCGGTTTAGCGGGAGTTCCGTTCTACAATGAGCAGTTCTTC. Protein: CASSPGLAGVPFYNEQFF.

This chain links TRBV20-1 with TRBJ2-7; D tentatively fits TRBD1 or TRBD2 (6 bases each). The germline V and J ends were trimmed by 1 base and 0 bases, with 13 bases remaining between them. Germline V gene lookup returns CDR1 DFQATT and CDR2 SNEGSKA (reference sequence). The CDR3 runs to 15 residues. CDR3: CSARVGGRLSYEQYF. The CDR3 nucleotides are TGCAGTGCTAGAGTAGGGGGGAGGCTCTCCTACGAGCAGTACTTC.

Many counts were recorded for this clonotype. The chain employs TRBV29-1 and TRBJ2-1, with D maybe TRBD2 (6 bases). Trimming took off 4 bases at V and 0 bases at J, with 7 bases between the two ends. Germline V gene sequence: CDR1 SQVTM, CDR2 ANQGSEA. The CDR3 covers 13 residues. In nucleotides, the CDR3 is TGCAGCGTTGTCGGGGGCTCCTACAATGAGCAGTTCTTC. It specifies CSVVGGSYNEQFF.

This clonotype has ten or more counts. The V call is TRBV3-1, the J call TRBJ2-2; D call uncertain. The length of the CDR3 is 13 residues. From germline, CDR1 is LGHDT and CDR2 YNNKEL (reference sequence). V was pared by 2 bases and J by 2 bases, with 3 bases between. The CDR3 region is CASSQLNTGELFF. In DNA, the CDR3 is TGTGCCAGCAGCCAACTTAACACCGGGGAGCTGTTTTTT.

The J gene is TRBJ1-1, the V gene TRBV2, with D possibly being TRBD1 (6 bases). This CDR3 comprises 15 residues. V shed 6 bases and J shed 2 bases, with 16 bases lying between them. Germline V gene sequence: CDR1 SNHLY, CDR2 FYNNEI. CDR3 region: CASRADRIPNTEAFF. The CDR3 DNA reads as TGTGCCAGCAGGGCCGACAGGATACCAAACACTGAAGCTTTCTTT.

The chain is built from TRBV12-3 or TRBV12-4 and TRBJ1-5, with no clear D. There are 14 residues in the CDR3. Trimming left V 1 base short and J 6 bases short, with 10 bases between. The CDR3 nucleotides are TGTGCCAGCAGTTTAGAAGGTAGGGTTCAGCCCCAGCATTTT. This codes for CASSLEGRVQPQHF.

This clonotype was detected a few times. The chain uses TRBV20-1 and TRBJ1-2; a weak D match, TRBD1 (5 bases). Trimming pared 3 bases from V and 4 bases from J, leaving 9 bases between. CDR3 length equals 12 residues. Germline V gives CDR1 DFQATT, CDR2 SNEGSKA (reference sequence). The CDR3 DNA is TGCAGTGCTAGGCTGGGGACCTATGGCTACACCTTC. This sequence encodes CSARLGTYGYTF.

This clonotype was recorded many times. The rearrangement joins TRBV5-1 to TRBJ2-1; D unresolved. V lost 0 bases, J lost 11 bases, and 18 bases lay in between. The germline V gene encodes CDR1 SGHRS and CDR2 YFSETQ. The CDR3 runs 15 residues. Here the CDR3 DNA reads TGCGCCAGCAGCTTGGAGTGGGTAGCTCCTTTGAAGCAGTTCTTC. As protein: CASSLEWVAPLKQFF.

The chain links TRBV27 to TRBJ2-2, with TRBD1 matching 7 bases. In germline, CDR1 is MNHEY, CDR2 SMNVEV (reference sequence). CDR3 size: 15 residues. V was clipped by 5 bases and J by 5 bases; unmatched bases: 8. DNA for the CDR3: TGTGCCAGCAGTCGATTACGACAGGGTACCGGGGAGCTGTTTTTT. It codes for CASSRLRQGTGELFF.